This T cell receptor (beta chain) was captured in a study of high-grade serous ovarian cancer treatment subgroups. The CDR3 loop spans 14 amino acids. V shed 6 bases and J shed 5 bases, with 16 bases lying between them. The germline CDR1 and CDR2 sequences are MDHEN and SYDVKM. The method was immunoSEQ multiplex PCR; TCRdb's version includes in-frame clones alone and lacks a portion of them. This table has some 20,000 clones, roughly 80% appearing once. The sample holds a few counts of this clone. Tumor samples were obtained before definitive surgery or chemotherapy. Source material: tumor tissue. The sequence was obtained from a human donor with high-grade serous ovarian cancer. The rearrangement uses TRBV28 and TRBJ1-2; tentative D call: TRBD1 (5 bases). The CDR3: CASRPGGRWYGYTF. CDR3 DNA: TGTGCCAGCAGGCCGGGGGGACGGTGGTATGGCTACACCTTC.